This T cell receptor beta chain was identified in a study of blood T cell repertoires in COVID-19. Whole-study context: Acute and convalescent COVID-19 samples came from the United States, Italy and Spain.

How the authors handled the data: Amplification of reference gene primers was used by the study to estimate nucleated cell counts. This table comes from immunoSEQ multiplex PCR, and its TCRdb copy is limited to in-frame clones, with some not included. The DNA was the basis for D and trimming; V, J and clone size are from that table. The sample carries some 140,000 clones, 80% to 85% recorded once. After removal of 1 base from V and 5 bases from J, the junction contained 4 bases not matched to a gene. CDR1 is SGHTA and CDR2 is FQGTGA in the germline V gene. The CDR3 length is 14 residues. This clone came up once.

Sequencing was carried out using peripheral blood. V gene TRBV7-3 combines with J gene TRBJ2-5, with 7 bases fitting TRBD2. This TCR was recovered from a woman in her fifties or sixties with active or convalescent COVID-19. The CDR3: CASSLKASGETQYF. CDR3 DNA sequence: TGTGCCAGCAGCTTAAAGGCTAGCGGTGAGACCCAGTACTTC.